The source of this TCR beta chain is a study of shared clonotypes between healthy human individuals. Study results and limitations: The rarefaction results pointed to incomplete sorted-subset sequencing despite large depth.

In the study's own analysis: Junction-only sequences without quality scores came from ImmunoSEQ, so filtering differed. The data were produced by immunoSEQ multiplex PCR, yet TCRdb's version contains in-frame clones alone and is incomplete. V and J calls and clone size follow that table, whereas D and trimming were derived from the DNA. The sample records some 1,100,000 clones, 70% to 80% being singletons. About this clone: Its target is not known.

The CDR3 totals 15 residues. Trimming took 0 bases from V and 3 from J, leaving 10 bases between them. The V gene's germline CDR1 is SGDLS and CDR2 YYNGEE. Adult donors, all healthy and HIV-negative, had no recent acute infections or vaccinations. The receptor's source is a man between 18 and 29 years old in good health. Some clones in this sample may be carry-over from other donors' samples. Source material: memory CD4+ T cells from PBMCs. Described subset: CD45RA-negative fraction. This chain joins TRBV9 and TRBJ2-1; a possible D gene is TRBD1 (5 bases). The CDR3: CASSVASGYYNEQFF. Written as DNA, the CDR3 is TGTGCCAGCAGCGTAGCTTCAGGGTACTACAATGAGCAGTTCTTC. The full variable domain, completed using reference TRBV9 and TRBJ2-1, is DSGVTQTPKHLITATGQRVTLRCSPRSGDLSVYWYQQSLDQGLQFLIQYYNGEERAKGNILERFSAQQFPDLHSELNLSSLELGDSALYFCASSVASGYYNEQFFGPGTRLTVL.